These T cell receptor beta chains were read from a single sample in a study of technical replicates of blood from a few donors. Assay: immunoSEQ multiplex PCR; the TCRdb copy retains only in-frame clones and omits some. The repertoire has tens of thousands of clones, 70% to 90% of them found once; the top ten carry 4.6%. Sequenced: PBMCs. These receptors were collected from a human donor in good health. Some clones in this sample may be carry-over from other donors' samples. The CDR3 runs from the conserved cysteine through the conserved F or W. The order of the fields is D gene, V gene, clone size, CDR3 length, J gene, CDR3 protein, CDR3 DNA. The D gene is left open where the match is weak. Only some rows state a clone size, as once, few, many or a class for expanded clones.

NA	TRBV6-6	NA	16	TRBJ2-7	CASSYSRREQTYEQYF	TGTGCCAGCAGTTACTCGCGGCGGGAACAAACCTACGAGCAGTACTTC
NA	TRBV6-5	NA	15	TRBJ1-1	CASSSGQRMNTEAFF	TGTGCCAGCAGTTCCGGACAGAGGATGAACACTGAAGCTTTCTTT
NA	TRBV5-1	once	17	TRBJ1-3	CASSSDSSSGLRNTIYF	TGCGCCAGCAGCTCCGACTCTTCGTCGGGGTTGAGAAACACCATATATTTT
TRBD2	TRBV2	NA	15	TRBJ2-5	CASSSSGGFQETQYF	TGTGCCAGCAGTAGTAGCGGGGGTTTCCAAGAGACCCAGTACTTC
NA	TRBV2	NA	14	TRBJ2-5	CASVEPQGKETQYF	TGTGCCAGCGTTGAACCTCAGGGAAAAGAGACCCAGTACTTC
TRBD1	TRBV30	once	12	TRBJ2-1	CAWSGTSGGQFF	TGTGCCTGGAGTGGGACCTCAGGGGGGCAGTTCTTC
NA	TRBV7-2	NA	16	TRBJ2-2	CASSPTGTTNTGELFF	TGTGCCAGCAGCCCCACCGGGACAACGAACACCGGGGAGCTGTTTTTT
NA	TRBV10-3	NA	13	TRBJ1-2	CAIRPDSPYGYTF	TGTGCCATCAGACCAGACAGCCCCTATGGCTACACCTTC
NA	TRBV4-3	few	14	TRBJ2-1	CASSQDRFGGDQFF	TGCGCCAGCAGCCAAGATCGGTTTGGAGGGGATCAGTTCTTC
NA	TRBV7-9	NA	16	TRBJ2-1	CASSPLPDTANNEQFF	TGTGCCAGCAGCCCTCTCCCGGACACGGCTAACAATGAGCAGTTCTTC
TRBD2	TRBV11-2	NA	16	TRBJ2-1	CASSPLAGGDYNEQFF	TGTGCCAGCAGCCCTTTAGCGGGGGGGGATTACAATGAGCAGTTCTTC
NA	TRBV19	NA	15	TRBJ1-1	CASSARQLLNTEAFF	TGTGCCAGTAGTGCGAGACAGCTGTTGAACACTGAAGCTTTCTTT
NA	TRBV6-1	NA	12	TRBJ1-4	CASSFRNEKLFF	TGTGCCAGCAGTTTCAGGAATGAAAAACTGTTTTTT
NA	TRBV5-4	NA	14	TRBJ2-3	CASSPGVRTDTQYF	TGTGCCAGCAGCCCGGGAGTTCGCACAGATACGCAGTATTTT
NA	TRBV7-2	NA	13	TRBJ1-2	CASSLREGNGYTF	TGTGCCAGCAGCTTGAGGGAGGGAAATGGCTACACCTTC
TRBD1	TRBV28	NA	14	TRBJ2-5	CASSLFRQGETQYF	TGTGCCAGCAGTTTATTCAGACAGGGGGAGACCCAGTACTTC
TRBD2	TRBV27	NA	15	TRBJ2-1	CASSLGLDSYNEQFF	TGTGCCAGCAGTTTAGGACTAGACTCCTACAATGAGCAGTTCTTC
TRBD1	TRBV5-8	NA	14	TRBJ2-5	CASSHDRAAETQYF	TGTGCCAGCAGCCACGACAGGGCTGCAGAGACCCAGTACTTC
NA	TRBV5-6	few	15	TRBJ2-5	CASSLRGLHVETQYF	TGTGCCAGCAGCTTGAGAGGTCTCCATGTGGAGACCCAGTACTTC
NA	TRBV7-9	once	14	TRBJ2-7	CASSSEGGPYEQYF	TGTGCCAGCAGCTCAGAGGGCGGTCCCTACGAGCAGTACTTC
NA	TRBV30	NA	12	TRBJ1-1	CASMELGTEAFF	TGTGCCTCCATGGAGCTGGGCACTGAAGCTTTCTTT
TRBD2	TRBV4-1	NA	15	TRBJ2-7	CASSQEREGPYEQYF	TGCGCCAGCAGCCAAGAGCGGGAGGGCCCCTACGAGCAGTACTTC
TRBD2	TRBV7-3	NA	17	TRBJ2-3	CASSFFPLTSGRRTQYF	TGTGCCAGCAGCTTCTTCCCTTTGACTAGCGGGAGGCGCACGCAGTATTTT
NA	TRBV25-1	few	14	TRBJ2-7	CAIPFLRLDYEQYF	TGTGCCATTCCATTTTTGCGACTAGACTACGAGCAGTACTTC
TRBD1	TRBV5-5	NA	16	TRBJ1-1	CASSGRTGLMNTEAFF	TGTGCCAGCAGCGGGAGGACAGGGCTTATGAACACTGAAGCTTTCTTT
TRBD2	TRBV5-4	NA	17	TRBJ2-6	CASSLGLAGAGANVLTF	TGTGCCAGCAGCCTGGGACTAGCGGGGGCTGGGGCCAACGTCCTGACTTTC
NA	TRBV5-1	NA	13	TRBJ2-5	CASSPTSLETQYF	TGCGCCAGCAGCCCGACTAGTTTGGAGACCCAGTACTTC
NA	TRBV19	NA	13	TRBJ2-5	CASSRTIQETQYF	TGTGCCAGTAGCAGGACTATACAAGAGACCCAGTACTTC
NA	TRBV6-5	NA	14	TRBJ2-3	CASGSGIHTDTQYF	TGTGCCAGCGGTTCGGGAATCCACACAGATACGCAGTATTTT